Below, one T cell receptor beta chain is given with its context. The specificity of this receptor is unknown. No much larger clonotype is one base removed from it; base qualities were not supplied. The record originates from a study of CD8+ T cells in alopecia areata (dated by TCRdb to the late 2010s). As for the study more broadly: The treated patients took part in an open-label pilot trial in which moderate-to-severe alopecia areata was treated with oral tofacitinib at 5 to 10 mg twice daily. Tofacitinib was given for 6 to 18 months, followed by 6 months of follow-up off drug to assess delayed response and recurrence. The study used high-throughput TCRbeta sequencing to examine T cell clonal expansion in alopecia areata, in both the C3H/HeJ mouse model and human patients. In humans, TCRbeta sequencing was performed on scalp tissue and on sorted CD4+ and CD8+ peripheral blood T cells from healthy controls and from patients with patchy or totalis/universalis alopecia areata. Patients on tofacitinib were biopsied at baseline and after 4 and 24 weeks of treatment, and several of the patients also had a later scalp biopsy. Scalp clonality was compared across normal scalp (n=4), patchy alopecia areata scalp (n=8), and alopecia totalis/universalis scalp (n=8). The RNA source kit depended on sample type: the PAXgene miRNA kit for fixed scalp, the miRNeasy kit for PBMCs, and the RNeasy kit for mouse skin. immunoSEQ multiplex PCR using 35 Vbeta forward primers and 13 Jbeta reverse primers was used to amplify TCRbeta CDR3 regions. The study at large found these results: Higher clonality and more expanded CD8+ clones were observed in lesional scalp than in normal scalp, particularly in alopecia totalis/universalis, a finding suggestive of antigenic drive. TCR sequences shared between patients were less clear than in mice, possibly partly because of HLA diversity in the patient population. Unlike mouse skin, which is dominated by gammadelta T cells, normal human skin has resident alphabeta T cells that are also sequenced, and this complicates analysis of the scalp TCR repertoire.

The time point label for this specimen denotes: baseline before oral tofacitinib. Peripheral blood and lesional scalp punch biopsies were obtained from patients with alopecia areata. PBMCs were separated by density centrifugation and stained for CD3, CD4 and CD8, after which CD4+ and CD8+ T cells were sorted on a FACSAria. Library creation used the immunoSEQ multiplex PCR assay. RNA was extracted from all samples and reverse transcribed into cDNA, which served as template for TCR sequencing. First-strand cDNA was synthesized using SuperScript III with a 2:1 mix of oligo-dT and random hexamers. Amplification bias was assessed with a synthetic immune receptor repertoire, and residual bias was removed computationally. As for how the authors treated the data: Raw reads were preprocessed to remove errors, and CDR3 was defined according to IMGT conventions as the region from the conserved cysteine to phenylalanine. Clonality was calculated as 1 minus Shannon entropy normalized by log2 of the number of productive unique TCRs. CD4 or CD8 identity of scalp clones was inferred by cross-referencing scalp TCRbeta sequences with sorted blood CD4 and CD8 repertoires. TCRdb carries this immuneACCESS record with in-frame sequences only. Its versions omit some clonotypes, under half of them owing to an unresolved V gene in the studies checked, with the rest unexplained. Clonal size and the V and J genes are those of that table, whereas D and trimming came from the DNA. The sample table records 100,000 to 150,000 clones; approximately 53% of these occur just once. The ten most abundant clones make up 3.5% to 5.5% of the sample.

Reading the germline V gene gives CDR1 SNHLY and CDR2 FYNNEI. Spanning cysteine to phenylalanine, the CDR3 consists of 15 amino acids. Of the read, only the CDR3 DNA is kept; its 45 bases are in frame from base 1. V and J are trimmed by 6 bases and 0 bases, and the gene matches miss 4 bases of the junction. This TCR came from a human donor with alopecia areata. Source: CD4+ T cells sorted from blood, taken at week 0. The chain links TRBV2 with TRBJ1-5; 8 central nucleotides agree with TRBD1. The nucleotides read TGTGCCAGCAGGGCTGACAGGGGTAGCAATCAGCCCCAGCATTTT. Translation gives CASRADRGSNQPQHF.